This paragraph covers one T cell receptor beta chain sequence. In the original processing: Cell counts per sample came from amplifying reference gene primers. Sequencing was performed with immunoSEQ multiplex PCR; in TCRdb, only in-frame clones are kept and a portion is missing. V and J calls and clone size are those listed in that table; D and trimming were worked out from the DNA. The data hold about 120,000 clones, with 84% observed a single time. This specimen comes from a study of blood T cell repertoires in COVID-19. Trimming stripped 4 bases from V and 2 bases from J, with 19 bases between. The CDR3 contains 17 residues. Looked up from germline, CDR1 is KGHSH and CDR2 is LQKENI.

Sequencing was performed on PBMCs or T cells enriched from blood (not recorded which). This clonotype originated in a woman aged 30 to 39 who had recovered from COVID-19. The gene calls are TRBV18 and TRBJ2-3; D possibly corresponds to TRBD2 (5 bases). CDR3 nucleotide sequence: TGTGCCAGCTCACGAACAGTAAGCGGATCACCCACAGATACGCAGTATTTT. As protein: CASSRTVSGSPTDTQYF.